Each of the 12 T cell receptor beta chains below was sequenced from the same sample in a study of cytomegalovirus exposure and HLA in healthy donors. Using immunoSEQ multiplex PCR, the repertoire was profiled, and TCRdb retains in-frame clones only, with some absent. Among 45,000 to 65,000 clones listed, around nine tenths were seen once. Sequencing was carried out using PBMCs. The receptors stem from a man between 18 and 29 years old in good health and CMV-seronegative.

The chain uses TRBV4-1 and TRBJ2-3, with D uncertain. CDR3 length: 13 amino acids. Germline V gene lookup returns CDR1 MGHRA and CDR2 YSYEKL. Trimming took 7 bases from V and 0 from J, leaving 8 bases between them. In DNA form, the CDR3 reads TGCGCCAGCAAAGACATAAGCACAGATACGCAGTATTTT. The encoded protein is CASKDISTDTQYF.

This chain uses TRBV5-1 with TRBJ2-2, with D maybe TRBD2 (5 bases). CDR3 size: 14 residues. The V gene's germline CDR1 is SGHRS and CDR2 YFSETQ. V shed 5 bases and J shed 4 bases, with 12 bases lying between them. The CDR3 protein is CASSPRESTGELFF. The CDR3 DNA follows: TGCGCCAGCAGTCCCCGGGAAAGCACCGGGGAGCTGTTTTTT.

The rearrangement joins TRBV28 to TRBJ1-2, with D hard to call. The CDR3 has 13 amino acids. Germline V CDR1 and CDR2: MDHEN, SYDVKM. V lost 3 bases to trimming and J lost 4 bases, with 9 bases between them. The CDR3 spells CASSLRQPYGYTF. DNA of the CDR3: TGTGCCAGCAGTTTGAGGCAGCCCTATGGCTACACCTTC.

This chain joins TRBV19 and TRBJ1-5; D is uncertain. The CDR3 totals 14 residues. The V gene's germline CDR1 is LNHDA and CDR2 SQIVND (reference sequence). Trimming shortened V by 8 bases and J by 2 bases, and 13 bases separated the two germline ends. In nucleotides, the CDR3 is TGTGCCAGTGGGTGGGCTGAAGGCAATCAGCCCCAGCATTTT. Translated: CASGWAEGNQPQHF.

Here the CDR3 DNA reads TGCGCCAGCAGTGAGTCCGGGGAGACCCAGTACTTC. Translated: CASSESGETQYF. V and J are TRBV10-1 and TRBJ2-5; D is uncertain. This CDR3 comprises 12 residues. Germline loops: CDR1 WNHNN, CDR2 SYGVQD (reference sequence). The ends were cut back, 0 bases at V and 5 bases at J, with 4 bases in the middle.

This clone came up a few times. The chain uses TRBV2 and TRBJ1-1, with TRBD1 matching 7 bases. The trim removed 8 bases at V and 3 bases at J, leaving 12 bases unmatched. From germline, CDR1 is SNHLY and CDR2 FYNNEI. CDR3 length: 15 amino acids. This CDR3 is CASVWTGRGDTEAFF. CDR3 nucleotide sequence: TGTGCCAGCGTCTGGACAGGAAGGGGGGACACTGAAGCTTTCTTT. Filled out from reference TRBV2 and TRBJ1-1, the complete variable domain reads EPEVTQTPSHQVTQMGQEVILRCVPISNHLYFYWYRQILGQKVEFLVSFYNNEISEKSEIFDDQFSVERPDGSNFTLKIRSTKLEDSAMYFCASVWTGRGDTEAFFGQGTRLTVV.

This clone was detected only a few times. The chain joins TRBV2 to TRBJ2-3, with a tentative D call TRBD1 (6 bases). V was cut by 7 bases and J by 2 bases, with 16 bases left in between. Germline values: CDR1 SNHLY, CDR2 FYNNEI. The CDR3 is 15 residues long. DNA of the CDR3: TGTGCCAGCACCCAGGGGTTATATACCACAGATACGCAGTATTTT. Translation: CASTQGLYTTDTQYF.

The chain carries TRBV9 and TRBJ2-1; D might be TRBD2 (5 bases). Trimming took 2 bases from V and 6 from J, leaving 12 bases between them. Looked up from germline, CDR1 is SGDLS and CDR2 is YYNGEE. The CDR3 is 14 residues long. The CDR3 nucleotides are TGTGCCAGCAGCGTCCGCAACAGCGGCAATGAGCAGTTCTTC. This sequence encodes CASSVRNSGNEQFF.

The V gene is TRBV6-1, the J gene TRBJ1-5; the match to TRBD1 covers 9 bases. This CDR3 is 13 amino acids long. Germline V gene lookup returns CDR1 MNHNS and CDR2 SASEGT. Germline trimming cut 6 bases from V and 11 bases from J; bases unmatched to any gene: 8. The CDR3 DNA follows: TGTGCCAGCAGCGGACAGGGGCGTCGGTCCCAGCATTTT. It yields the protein CASSGQGRRSQHF.

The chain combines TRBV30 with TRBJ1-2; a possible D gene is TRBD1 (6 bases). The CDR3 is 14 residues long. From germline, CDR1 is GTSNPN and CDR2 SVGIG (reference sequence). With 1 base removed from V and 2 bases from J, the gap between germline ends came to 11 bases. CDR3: CAWSAGQQNYGYTF. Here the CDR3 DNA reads TGTGCCTGGAGTGCAGGACAGCAGAACTATGGCTACACCTTC.

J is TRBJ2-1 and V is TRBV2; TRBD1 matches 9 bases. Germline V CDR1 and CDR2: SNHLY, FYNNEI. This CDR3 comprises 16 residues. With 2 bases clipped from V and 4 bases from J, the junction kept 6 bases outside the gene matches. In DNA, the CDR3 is TGTGCCAGCAGTGAATTGTGGGACAGGGAATACAATGAGCAGTTCTTC. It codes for CASSELWDREYNEQFF.

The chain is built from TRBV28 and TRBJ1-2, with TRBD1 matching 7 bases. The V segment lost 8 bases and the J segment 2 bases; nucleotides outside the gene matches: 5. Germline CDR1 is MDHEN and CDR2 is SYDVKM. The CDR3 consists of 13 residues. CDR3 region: CASLQGWNYGYTF. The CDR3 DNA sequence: TGTGCCAGCCTACAGGGGTGGAACTATGGCTACACCTTC.